This T cell receptor beta chain is drawn from a study of T-cell memory formation after mild COVID-19. Notes on the study in general: Memory sampled before infection contained some responding clones, suggesting cross-reactive memory joined. Mainly CM and EM harbored the contracting CD4+ clones; mainly EMRA harbored the CD8+ ones. Clones contracting over day 15 to 85 were CD4/CD8 balanced, with later expanders leaning CD4+.

Researchers used 5'RACE with constant-segment primers to make TCR alpha and TCR beta cDNA libraries that carry sample barcodes and UMIs. TCRdb processed the 5' RACE reads anew with MiXCR; each CDR3 protein has one entry. The sample has under 600,000 distinct CDR3 sequences, about 20% seen once; the top ten hold approximately 8%. This clonotype was detected only a few times. Its specificity is unknown. The sequence derives from an adult woman who had mild COVID-19 (a few samples of this study predate the infection). Cell type and time point are not known. The sequenced material came from PBMCs or a T cell subset sorted from them (not recorded which).

The CDR3 nucleotides are TGCGCCAGCAGCCAAGGGGGCGGGCTAAATCAGCCCCAGCATTTT. Residues: CASSQGGGLNQPQHF. The V and J genes are TRBV4-1 and TRBJ1-5; D may be TRBD1 (5 bases). V gave up 1 base and J gave up 4 bases, with 11 bases separating them. Per germline, CDR1 MGHRA and CDR2 YSYEKL. The CDR3 extends over 15 amino acids.